This T cell receptor (beta chain) was identified during a study of T cells in Graves' hyperthyroidism and ophthalmopathy. There were TCR beta CDR3 regions amplified from RNA transcripts. Carried out on the TCR CDR3, a first-round RT-PCR used the HTBI primer set. MiXCR, run by TCRdb on the multiplex PCR reads, gives a single entry per CDR3 protein. The sample has 500,000 to 800,000 distinct CDR3 sequences; roughly 45% are singletons. Clinical symptoms, serum thyroxine and TRAb, thyroid ultrasound and orbital computed tomography together formed the diagnostic basis. The germline CDR1 and CDR2 sequences are SEHNR and FQNEAQ (reference sequence). The CDR3 sequence is 12 residues long. Trimming shortened V by 5 bases and J by 8 bases, and 12 bases separated the two germline ends.

The V call is TRBV7-9, the J call TRBJ1-2; possible D gene TRBD1, 5 bases. The sample comprised peripheral blood or thyroid tissue (not recorded which). The receptor's source is an adult man with Graves' disease, either hyperthyroidism or ophthalmopathy (not recorded which). The CDR3 sequence: CASSNRDSGYTF. Written as DNA, the CDR3 is TGTGCCAGCAGCAATCGCGACAGCGGCTACACCTTC.